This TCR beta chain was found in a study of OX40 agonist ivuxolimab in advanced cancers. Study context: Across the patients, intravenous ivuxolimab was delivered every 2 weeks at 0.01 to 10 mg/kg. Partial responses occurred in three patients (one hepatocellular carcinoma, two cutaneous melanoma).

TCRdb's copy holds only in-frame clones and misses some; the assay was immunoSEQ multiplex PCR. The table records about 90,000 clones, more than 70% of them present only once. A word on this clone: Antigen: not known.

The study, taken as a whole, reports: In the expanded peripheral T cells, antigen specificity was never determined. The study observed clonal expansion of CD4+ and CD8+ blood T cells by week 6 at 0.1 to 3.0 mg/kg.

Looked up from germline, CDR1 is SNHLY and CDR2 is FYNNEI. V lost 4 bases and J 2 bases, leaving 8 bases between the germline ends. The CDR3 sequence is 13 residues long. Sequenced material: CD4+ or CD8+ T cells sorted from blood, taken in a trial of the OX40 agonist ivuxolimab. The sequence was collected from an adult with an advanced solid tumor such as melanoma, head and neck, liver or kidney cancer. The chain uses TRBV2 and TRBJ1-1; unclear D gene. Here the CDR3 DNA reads TGTGCCAGCAGTGCGGTGGGAAACACTGAAGCTTTCTTT. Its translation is CASSAVGNTEAFF.